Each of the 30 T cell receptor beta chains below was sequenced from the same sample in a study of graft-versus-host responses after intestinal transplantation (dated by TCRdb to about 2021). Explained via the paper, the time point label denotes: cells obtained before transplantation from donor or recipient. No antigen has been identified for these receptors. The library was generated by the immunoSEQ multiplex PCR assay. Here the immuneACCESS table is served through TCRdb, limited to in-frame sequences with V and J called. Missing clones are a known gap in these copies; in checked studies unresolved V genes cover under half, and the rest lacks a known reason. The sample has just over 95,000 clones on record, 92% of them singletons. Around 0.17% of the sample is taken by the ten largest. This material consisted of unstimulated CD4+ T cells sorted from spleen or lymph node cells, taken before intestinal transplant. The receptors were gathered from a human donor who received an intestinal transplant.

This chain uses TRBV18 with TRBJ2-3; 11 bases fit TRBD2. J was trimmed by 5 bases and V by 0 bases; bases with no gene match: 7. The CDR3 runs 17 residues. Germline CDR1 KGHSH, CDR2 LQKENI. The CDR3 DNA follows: TGTGCCAGCTCACCACCAGTAGCGGGGGGGCCGATAGATACGCAGTATTTT. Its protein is CASSPPVAGGPIDTQYF.

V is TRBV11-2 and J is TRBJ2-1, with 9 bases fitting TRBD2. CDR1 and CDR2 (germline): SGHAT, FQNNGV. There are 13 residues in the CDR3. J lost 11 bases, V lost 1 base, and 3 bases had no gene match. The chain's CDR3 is CASSLGLADKQFF. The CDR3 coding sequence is TGTGCCAGCAGCTTAGGACTAGCGGACAAGCAGTTCTTC.

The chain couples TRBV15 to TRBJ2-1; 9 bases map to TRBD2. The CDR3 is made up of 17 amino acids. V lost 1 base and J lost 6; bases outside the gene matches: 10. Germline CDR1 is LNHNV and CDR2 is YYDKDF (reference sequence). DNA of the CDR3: TGTGCCACCAGCAGAGCCGGCGGGGGGGCCCGGAGCAATGAGCAGTTCTTC. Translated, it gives CATSRAGGGARSNEQFF.

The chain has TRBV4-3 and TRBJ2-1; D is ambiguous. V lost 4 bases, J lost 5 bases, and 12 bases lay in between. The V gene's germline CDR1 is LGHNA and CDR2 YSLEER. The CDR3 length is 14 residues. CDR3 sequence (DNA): TGCGCCAGCAGCCGACAAGGCAACGACAATGAGCAGTTCTTC. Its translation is CASSRQGNDNEQFF.

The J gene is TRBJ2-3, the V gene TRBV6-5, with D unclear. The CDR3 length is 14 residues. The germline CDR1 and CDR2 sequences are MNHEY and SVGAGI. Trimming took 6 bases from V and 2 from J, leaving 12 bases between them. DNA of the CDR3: TGTGCCAGCAGCTTTGGGCCTTACACAGATACGCAGTATTTT. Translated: CASSFGPYTDTQYF.

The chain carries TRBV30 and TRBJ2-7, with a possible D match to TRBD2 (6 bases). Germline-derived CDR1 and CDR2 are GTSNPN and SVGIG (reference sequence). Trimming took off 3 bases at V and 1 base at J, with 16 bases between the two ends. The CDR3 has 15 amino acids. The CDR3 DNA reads TGTGCCTGGAGGGGTACGGGGGTAACGTCCTACGAGCAGTACTTC. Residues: CAWRGTGVTSYEQYF.

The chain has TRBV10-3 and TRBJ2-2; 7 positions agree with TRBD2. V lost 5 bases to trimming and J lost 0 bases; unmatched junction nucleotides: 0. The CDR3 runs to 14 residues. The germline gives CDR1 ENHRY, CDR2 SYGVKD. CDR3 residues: CAISLAANTGELFF. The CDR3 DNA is TGTGCCATCAGTCTAGCGGCGAACACCGGGGAGCTGTTTTTT.

The chain's CDR3 is CASSYSGKGETQYF. Here the CDR3 DNA reads TGTGCCAGCAGTTACTCGGGAAAGGGGGAGACCCAGTACTTC. The chain is built from TRBV6-5 and TRBJ2-5; TRBD1 is a possible D gene (5 bases). V was trimmed by 0 bases and J by 5 bases, leaving 10 bases between them. The germline V gene encodes CDR1 MNHEY and CDR2 SVGAGI. This CDR3 spans 14 amino acids.

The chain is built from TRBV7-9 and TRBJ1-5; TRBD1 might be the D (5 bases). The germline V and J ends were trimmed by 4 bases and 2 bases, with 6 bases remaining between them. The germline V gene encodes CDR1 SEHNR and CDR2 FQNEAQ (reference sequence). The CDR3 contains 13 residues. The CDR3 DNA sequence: TGTGCCAGCAGCTGGGGGGGCAATCAGCCCCAGCATTTT. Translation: CASSWGGNQPQHF. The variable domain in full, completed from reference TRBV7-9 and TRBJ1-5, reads DTGVSQNPRHKITKRGQNVTFRCDPISEHNRLYWYRQTLGQGPEFLTYFQNEAQLEKSRLLSDRFSAERPKGSFSTLEIQRTEQGDSAMYLCASSWGGNQPQHFGDGTRLSIL.

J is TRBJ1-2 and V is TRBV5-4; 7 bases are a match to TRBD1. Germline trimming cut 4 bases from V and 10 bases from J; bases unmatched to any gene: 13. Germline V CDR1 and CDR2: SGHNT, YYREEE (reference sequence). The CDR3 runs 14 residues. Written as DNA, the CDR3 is TGTGCCAGCAGCACGGGACAGAACCTGTTTGACTACACCTTC. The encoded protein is CASSTGQNLFDYTF.

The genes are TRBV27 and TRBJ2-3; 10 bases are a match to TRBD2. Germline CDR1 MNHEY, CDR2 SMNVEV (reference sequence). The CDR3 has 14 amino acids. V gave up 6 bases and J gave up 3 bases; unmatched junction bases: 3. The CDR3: CASRLAGITDTQYF. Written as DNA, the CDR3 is TGTGCCAGCAGACTAGCGGGGATTACAGATACGCAGTATTTT.

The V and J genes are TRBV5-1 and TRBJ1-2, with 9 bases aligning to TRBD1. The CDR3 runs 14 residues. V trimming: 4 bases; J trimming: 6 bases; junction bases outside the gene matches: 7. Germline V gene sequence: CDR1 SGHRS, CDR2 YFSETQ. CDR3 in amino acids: CASSVQQGADGYTF. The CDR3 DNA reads TGCGCCAGCAGCGTACAACAGGGGGCGGATGGCTACACCTTC.

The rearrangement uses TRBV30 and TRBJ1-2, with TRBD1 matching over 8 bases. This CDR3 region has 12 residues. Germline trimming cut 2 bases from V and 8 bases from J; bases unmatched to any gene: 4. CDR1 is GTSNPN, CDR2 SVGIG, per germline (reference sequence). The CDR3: CAWSMTGVGYTF. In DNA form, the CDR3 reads TGTGCCTGGAGTATGACAGGGGTGGGCTACACCTTC.

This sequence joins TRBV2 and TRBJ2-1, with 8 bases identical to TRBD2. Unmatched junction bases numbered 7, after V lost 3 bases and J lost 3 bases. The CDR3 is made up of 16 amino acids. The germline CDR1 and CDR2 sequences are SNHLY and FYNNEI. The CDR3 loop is CASSDPPGGGYNEQFF. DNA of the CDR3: TGTGCCAGCAGTGACCCCCCGGGGGGGGGCTACAATGAGCAGTTCTTC.

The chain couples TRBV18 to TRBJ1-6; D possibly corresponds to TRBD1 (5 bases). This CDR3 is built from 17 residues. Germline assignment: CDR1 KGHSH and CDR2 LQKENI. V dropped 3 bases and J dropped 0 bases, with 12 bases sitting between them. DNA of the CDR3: TGTGCCAGCTCACCGGGGGGACGAAGCTCCTATAATTCACCCCTCCACTTT. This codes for CASSPGGRSSYNSPLHF. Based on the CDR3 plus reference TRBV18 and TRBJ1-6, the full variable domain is NAGVMQNPRHLVRRRGQEARLRCSPMKGHSHVYWYRQLPEEGLKFMVYLQKENIIDESGMPKERFSAEFPKEGPSILRIQQVVRGDSAAYFCASSPGGRSSYNSPLHFGNGTRLTVT.

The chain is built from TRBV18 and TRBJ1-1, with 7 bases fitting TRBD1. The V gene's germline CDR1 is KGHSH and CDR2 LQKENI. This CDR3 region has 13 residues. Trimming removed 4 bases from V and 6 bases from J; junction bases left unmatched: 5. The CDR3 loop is CASSLDRVAEAFF. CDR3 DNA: TGTGCCAGCTCACTAGACAGGGTAGCTGAAGCTTTCTTT.

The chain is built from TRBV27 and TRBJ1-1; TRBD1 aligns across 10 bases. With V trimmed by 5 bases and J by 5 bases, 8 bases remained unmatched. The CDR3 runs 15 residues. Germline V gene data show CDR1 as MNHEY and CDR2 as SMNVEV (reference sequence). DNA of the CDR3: TGTGCCAGCAGTACTGACAGGGGGCGGGGGACTGAAGCTTTCTTT. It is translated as CASSTDRGRGTEAFF.

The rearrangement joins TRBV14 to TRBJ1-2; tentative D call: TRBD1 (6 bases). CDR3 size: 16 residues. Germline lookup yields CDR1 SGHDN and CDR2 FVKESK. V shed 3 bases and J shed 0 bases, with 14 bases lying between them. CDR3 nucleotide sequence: TGTGCCAGCAGCCACTCGACAGGCCAAGCTAACTATGGCTACACCTTC. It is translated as CASSHSTGQANYGYTF.

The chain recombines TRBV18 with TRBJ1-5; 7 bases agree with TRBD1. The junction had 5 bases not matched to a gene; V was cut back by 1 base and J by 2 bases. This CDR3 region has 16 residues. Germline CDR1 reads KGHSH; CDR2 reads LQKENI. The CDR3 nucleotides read TGTGCCAGCTCACCACAGGGGGCGGTTGGCAATCAGCCCCAGCATTTT. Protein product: CASSPQGAVGNQPQHF.

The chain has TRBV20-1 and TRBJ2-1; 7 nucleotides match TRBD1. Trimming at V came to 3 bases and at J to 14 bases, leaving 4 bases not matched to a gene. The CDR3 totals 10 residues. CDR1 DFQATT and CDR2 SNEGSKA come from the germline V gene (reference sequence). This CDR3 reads CSASRDSEFF. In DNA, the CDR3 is TGCAGTGCTAGCCGGGACAGTGAGTTCTTC.

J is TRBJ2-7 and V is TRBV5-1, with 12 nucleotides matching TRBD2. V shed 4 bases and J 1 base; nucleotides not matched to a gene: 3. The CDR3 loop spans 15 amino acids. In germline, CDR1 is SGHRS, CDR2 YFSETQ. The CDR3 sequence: CASSKTSGRSYEQYF. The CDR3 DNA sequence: TGCGCCAGCAGCAAAACTAGCGGGAGGTCCTACGAGCAGTACTTC. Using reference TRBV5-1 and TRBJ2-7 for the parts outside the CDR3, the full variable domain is KAGVTQTPRYLIKTRGQQVTLSCSPISGHRSVSWYQQTPGQGLQFLFEYFSETQRNKGNFPGRFSGRQFSNSRSEMNVSTLELGDSALYLCASSKTSGRSYEQYFGPGTRLTVT.

The CDR3 DNA follows: TGTGCCAGCGGGAGCAGAACCCGTCATCAGCCCCAGCATTTT. This sequence encodes CASGSRTRHQPQHF. The rearrangement joins TRBV28 to TRBJ1-5; D gene unclear. The germline V gene has CDR1 MDHEN and CDR2 SYDVKM. This CDR3 is 14 amino acids long. The ends were cut back, 8 bases at V and 5 bases at J, with 16 bases in the middle.

CDR3 coding DNA: TGTGCCAGCAGGTCCGGGGGAGCTGGGGCCAACGTCCTGACTTTC. Translated: CASRSGGAGANVLTF. The V and J genes are TRBV28 and TRBJ2-6; perhaps TRBD2 as D (6 bases). This CDR3 has 15 amino acids. The germline V gene has CDR1 MDHEN and CDR2 SYDVKM. Deletions cut 6 bases from V and 2 bases from J, with 11 bases between.

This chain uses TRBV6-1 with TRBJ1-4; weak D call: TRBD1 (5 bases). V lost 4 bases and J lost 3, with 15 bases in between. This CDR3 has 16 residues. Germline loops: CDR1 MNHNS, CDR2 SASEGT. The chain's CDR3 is CASSASLGGANEKLFF. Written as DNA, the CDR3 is TGTGCCAGCAGTGCTTCGCTGGGGGGGGCTAATGAAAAACTGTTTTTT.

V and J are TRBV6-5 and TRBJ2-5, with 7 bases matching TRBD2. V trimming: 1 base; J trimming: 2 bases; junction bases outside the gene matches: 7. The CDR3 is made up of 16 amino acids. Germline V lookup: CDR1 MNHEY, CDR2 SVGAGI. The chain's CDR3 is CASSYFELAAQETQYF. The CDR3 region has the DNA TGTGCCAGCAGTTACTTCGAGCTAGCGGCGCAAGAGACCCAGTACTTC.

The chain's CDR3 is CASSLASSNQPQHF. CDR3 nucleotide sequence: TGTGCCAGCAGTCTGGCCTCTAGCAATCAGCCCCAGCATTTT. V is TRBV28 and J is TRBJ1-5, with unresolved D. The CDR3 extends over 14 amino acids. Trimming removed 5 bases at V and 0 bases at J, with 8 bases between. Germline-derived CDR1 and CDR2 are MDHEN and SYDVKM.

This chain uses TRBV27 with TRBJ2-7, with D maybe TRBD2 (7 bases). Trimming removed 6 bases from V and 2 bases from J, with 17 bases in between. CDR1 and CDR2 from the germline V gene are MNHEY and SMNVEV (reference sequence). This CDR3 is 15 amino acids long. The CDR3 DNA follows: TGTGCCAGCAGGCTCAGTGGGGGGGCGCCCTACGAGCAGTACTTC. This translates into CASRLSGGAPYEQYF.

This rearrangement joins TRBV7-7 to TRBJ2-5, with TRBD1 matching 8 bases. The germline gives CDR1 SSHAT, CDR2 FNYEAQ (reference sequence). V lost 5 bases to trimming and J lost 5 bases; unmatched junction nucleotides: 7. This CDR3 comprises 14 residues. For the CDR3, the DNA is TGTGCCAGCAGCATCCTAACAGGGGGGGAGACCCAGTACTTC. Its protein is CASSILTGGETQYF. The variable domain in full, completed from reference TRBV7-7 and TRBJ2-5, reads GAGVSQSPRYKVTKRGQDVTLRCDPISSHATLYWYQQALGQGPEFLTYFNYEAQPDKSGLPSDRFSAERPEGSISTLTIQRTEQRDSAMYRCASSILTGGETQYFGPGTRLLVL.

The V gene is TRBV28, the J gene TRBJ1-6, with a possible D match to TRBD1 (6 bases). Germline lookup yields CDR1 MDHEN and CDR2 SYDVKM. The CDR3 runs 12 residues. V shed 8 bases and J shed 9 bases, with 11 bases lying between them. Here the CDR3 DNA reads TGTGCCAGCCTAGACAGGTTTTCACCCCTCCACTTT. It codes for CASLDRFSPLHF.

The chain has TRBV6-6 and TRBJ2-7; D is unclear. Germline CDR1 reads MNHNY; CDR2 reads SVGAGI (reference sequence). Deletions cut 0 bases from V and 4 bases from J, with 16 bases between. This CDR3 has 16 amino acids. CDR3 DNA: TGTGCCAGCAGTTACTCGAGAGGTTCCGATGGGTACGAGCAGTACTTC. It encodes CASSYSRGSDGYEQYF.